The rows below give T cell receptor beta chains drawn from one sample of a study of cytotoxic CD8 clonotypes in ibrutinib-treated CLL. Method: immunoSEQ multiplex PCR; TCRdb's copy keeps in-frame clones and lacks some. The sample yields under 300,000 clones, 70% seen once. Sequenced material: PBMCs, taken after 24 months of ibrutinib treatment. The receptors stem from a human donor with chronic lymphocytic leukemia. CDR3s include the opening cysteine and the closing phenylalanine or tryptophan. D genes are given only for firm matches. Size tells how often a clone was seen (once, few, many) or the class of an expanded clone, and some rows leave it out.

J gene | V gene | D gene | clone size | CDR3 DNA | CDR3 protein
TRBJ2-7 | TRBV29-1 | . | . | TGCAGCGTTGAAGGGGTCCCCGGGGCACTCTACGAGCAGTACTTC | CSVEGVPGALYEQYF
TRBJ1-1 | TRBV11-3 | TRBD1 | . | TGTGCCAGCAGCTTTCAGGGGGGGACTGAAGCTTTCTTT | CASSFQGGTEAFF
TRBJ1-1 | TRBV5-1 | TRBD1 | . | TGCGCCAGCAGCTCCGGACAGGGGAACACTGAAGCTTTCTTT | CASSSGQGNTEAFF
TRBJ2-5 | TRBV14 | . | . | TGTGCCAGCAGCCAACAGTGGGGGAATCGGGAGACCCAGTACTTC | CASSQQWGNRETQYF
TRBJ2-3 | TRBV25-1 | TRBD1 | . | TGTGCCAGCACCGGGACAGTGAGCACAGATACGCAGTATTTT | CASTGTVSTDTQYF
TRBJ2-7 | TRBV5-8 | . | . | TGTGCCACCGGACGAACGGCGGAGCGCGAGCAGTACTTC | CATGRTAEREQYF
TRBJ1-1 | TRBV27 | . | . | TGTGCCAGCAGTCCCAGAATGAACACTGAAGCTTTCTTT | CASSPRMNTEAFF
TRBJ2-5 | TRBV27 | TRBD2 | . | TGTGCCAGCAGTTGGGGCGGGAGGGCCTTGGAGACCCAGTACTTC | CASSWGGRALETQYF
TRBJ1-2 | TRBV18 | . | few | TGTGCCAGCTCCCAAACAGGGAGCGGTTATGGCTACACCTTC | CASSQTGSGYGYTF
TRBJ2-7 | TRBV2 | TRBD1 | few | TGTGCCAGCACGGGGACAGAATCAACCGAGCAGTACTTC | CASTGTESTEQYF
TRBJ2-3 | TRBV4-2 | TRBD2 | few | TGTGCCAGCAGCCAAACAAGCGGGACCGACACAGATACGCAGTATTTT | CASSQTSGTDTDTQYF
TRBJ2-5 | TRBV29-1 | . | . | TGCAGCGTTGATCCGGGTCAAGAGACCCAGTACTTC | CSVDPGQETQYF
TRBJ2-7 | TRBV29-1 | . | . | TGCAGCGTTGAACGGCAGGGGAAGGGCGAGCAGTACTTC | CSVERQGKGEQYF